The 31 T cell receptor beta chains below were found in one sample sequenced in a study of T-cell memory formation after mild COVID-19. TCRdb reprocessed the 5' RACE reads with MiXCR, giving one entry per CDR3 protein. This table has about 140,000 distinct CDR3 sequences, roughly 15% appearing once. Sequences were obtained from PBMCs or a T cell subset sorted from them (not recorded which). The receptors stem from an adult woman who had mild COVID-19 (a few samples of this study predate the infection). Cell type and time point are not known.

In its sample, this clonotype was seen a few times. This sequence joins TRBV30 and TRBJ2-1; no definite D call. Germline CDR1 and CDR2: GTSNPN and SVGIG (reference sequence). The CDR3 has 13 amino acids. V shed 0 bases and J shed 8 bases, with 11 bases lying between them. The DNA of the CDR3 is TGTGCCTGGAGTGTACAAGGCTGGGATGAGCAGTTCTTC. Translated: CAWSVQGWDEQFF.

This clonotype was counted only a few times. The rearrangement uses TRBV5-5 and TRBJ1-1; 8 bases are a match to TRBD1. Germline assignment: CDR1 SGHKS and CDR2 YYEKEE (reference sequence). This CDR3 region has 15 residues. V dropped 4 bases and J dropped 4; count of bases not matched to a gene: 9. The CDR3 region has the DNA TGTGCCAGCAGCGATAGACAGGGGATGAGCACTGAAGCTTTCTTT. This gives the protein CASSDRQGMSTEAFF.

The rearrangement uses TRBV7-9 and TRBJ1-1; D remains ambiguous. From germline, CDR1 is SEHNR and CDR2 FQNEAQ (reference sequence). Trimming shortened V by 5 bases and J by 0 bases, and 16 bases separated the two germline ends. The CDR3 length is 16 residues. The CDR3 DNA is TGTGCCAGCAGCCCTTCGTGGCAGACCTTGAACACTGAAGCTTTCTTT. Amino acids: CASSPSWQTLNTEAFF.

This clonotype has a handful of counts. The chain joins TRBV6-6 to TRBJ2-7; TRBD1 or TRBD2 may be the D gene (6 bases each). CDR1 is MNHNY and CDR2 is SVGAGI in the germline V gene (reference sequence). The CDR3 is made up of 14 amino acids. V gave up 2 bases and J gave up 3 bases, with 11 bases separating them. As DNA, the CDR3 is TGTGCCAGCAGTTACCGGGGGCAGGGCTACGAGCAGTACTTC. As protein: CASSYRGQGYEQYF.

J is TRBJ2-1 and V is TRBV20-1, with 8 bases aligning to TRBD2. V lost 3 bases and J lost 7; bases outside the gene matches: 8. Germline loops: CDR1 DFQATT, CDR2 SNEGSKA (reference sequence). This CDR3 has 14 residues. CDR3 protein: CSARDLAGKNEQFF. The DNA of the CDR3 is TGCAGTGCTAGGGATCTAGCGGGTAAAAATGAGCAGTTCTTC.

V is TRBV6-2 or TRBV6-3 and J is TRBJ2-5, with 8 bases aligning to TRBD1. From germline, CDR1 is MNHEY and CDR2 SVGEGT. V shed 4 bases and J 4 bases; nucleotides not matched to a gene: 5. This CDR3 region has 14 residues. CDR3 amino acids: CASSFGGTGETQYF. The CDR3 nucleotides read TGTGCCAGCAGTTTTGGAGGGACAGGAGAGACCCAGTACTTC.

This clonotype was picked up a small number of times. This chain joins TRBV15 and TRBJ2-7; D is uncertain. The CDR3 runs to 13 residues. Germline assignment: CDR1 LNHNV and CDR2 YYDKDF (reference sequence). Trimming took 5 bases from V and 4 from J, leaving 12 bases between them. The CDR3 loop reads CATSPHRAYEQYF. The DNA of the CDR3 is TGTGCCACCAGCCCCCACCGGGCTTACGAGCAGTACTTC.

The table lists this clonotype with a few counts. This rearrangement joins TRBV7-9 to TRBJ2-1, with D unclear. CDR1 is SEHNR, CDR2 FQNEAQ, per germline (reference sequence). Trimming took off 7 bases at V and 7 bases at J, with 8 bases between the two ends. This CDR3 has 11 residues. The CDR3 DNA follows: TGTGCCAGCACCAACGTAAATGAGCAGTTCTTC. Amino acids: CASTNVNEQFF.

In this sample, this clonotype turned up a few times. The J gene is TRBJ2-1, the V gene TRBV6-2 or TRBV6-3; D gene ambiguous. This CDR3 spans 12 amino acids. The germline gives CDR1 MNHEY, CDR2 SVGEGT. V was clipped by 1 base and J by 9 bases, with 7 bases between them. The CDR3 protein is CASSYYGGEQFF. DNA of the CDR3: TGTGCCAGCAGTTACTATGGTGGTGAGCAGTTCTTC.

V usage is TRBV12-3 or TRBV12-4 and J usage is TRBJ1-1, with D unresolved. V was trimmed by 6 bases and J by 4 bases, leaving 15 bases between them. CDR3 length equals 14 residues. CDR3 sequence (DNA): TGTGCCAGCAGAACGGACTCCTATTCCACTGAAGCTTTCTTT. It encodes CASRTDSYSTEAFF.

This clonotype was recorded a few times. The V gene is TRBV6-5, the J gene TRBJ2-3, with 7 bases fitting TRBD2. Germline CDR1 MNHEY, CDR2 SVGAGI. The J segment lost 0 bases and the V segment lost 5 bases, leaving 5 bases of the junction unmatched. CDR3 length equals 15 residues. DNA for the CDR3: TGTGCCAGCAGTACTCTAGCGGATAGCACAGATACGCAGTATTTT. It specifies CASSTLADSTDTQYF.

This clonotype was counted between two and nine times. In nucleotides, the CDR3 is TGCGCCAGCAGCCAAGATGGACTAGCGGGGAACACCGGGGAGCTGTTTTTT. As protein: CASSQDGLAGNTGELFF. The chain is built from TRBV4-1 and TRBJ2-2; TRBD2 matches 11 bases. V was clipped by 0 bases and J by 1 base; unmatched bases: 1. CDR1 is MGHRA, CDR2 YSYEKL, per germline. The CDR3 covers 17 residues.

The rearrangement joins TRBV5-1 to TRBJ2-7; possible D gene TRBD2, 7 bases. CDR3 size: 16 residues. In germline, CDR1 is SGHRS, CDR2 YFSETQ. The V end was cut by 0 bases, the J end by 5 bases, with 18 bases between. The DNA for the CDR3 is TGCGCCAGCAGCTTGGGATTCGGGGGGCGCGTCGACGAGCAGTACTTC. Translated, it gives CASSLGFGGRVDEQYF.

The gene calls are TRBV5-1 and TRBJ2-3; 7 bases map to TRBD2. V lost 3 bases to trimming and J lost 1 base; unmatched junction nucleotides: 8. This CDR3 is 16 amino acids long. Germline CDR1 and CDR2: SGHRS and YFSETQ. CDR3 in amino acids: CASSWGGTTRTDTQYF. The CDR3 DNA sequence: TGCGCCAGCAGCTGGGGGGGGACTACGCGCACAGATACGCAGTATTTT.

This clonotype has only a few counts. The V call is TRBV4-2, the J call TRBJ2-7, with D tentatively TRBD2 (5 bases). The V end lost 0 bases, the J end lost 4 bases, and 19 bases lay between the germline ends. There are 17 residues in the CDR3. Germline V gene data show CDR1 as LGHNA and CDR2 as YNFKEQ. The CDR3 reads CASSQDLASGPPYEQYF. CDR3 nucleotide sequence: TGTGCCAGCAGCCAAGACCTAGCCAGCGGACCCCCTTACGAGCAGTACTTC.

Ten or more counts support this clonotype. The chain has TRBV29-1 and TRBJ2-7; D gene ambiguous. The germline V and J ends were trimmed by 1 base and 0 bases, with 4 bases remaining between them. There are 12 residues in the CDR3. Looked up from germline, CDR1 is SQVTM and CDR2 is ANQGSEA. The CDR3 sequence: CSVEGTSYEQYF. As DNA, the CDR3 is TGCAGCGTTGAAGGGACCTCCTACGAGCAGTACTTC.

This clonotype was seen many times. The gene calls are TRBV12-3 or TRBV12-4 and TRBJ2-2, with 7 nucleotides matching TRBD1. The CDR3 runs 14 residues. The ends lost 8 bases at V and 4 bases at J; junction bases unmatched: 7. The CDR3 reads CASLNRDSTGELFF. As DNA, the CDR3 is TGTGCCAGCCTCAACCGGGACAGCACCGGGGAGCTGTTTTTT.

The chain is built from TRBV12-3 or TRBV12-4 and TRBJ1-6; D is possibly TRBD1 (5 bases). V was trimmed by 3 bases and J by 9 bases, leaving 12 bases between them. The CDR3 extends over 14 amino acids. The CDR3 coding sequence is TGTGCCAGCAGTTTTGATGTGGGGGGTTCACCCCTCCACTTT. It is translated as CASSFDVGGSPLHF.

This clonotype was picked up a small number of times. J is TRBJ2-1 and V is TRBV5-1, with a weak D call TRBD1 (5 bases). CDR3 length equals 13 residues. The germline V and J ends were trimmed by 1 base and 9 bases, with 11 bases remaining between them. Per the germline V gene, CDR1 is SGHRS and CDR2 is YFSETQ. The CDR3 DNA reads TGCGCCAGCAGCTTGTTTACAGGCGTTGAGCAGTTCTTC. It is translated as CASSLFTGVEQFF.

In its sample, this clonotype was seen a few times. The chain uses TRBV6-6 and TRBJ2-2, with 13 nucleotides matching TRBD2. The CDR3 sequence is 19 residues long. CDR1 MNHNY and CDR2 SVGAGI come from the germline V gene (reference sequence). J was trimmed by 1 base and V by 6 bases; bases with no gene match: 11. Here the CDR3 reads CASSTAGLAGVWNTGELFF. The CDR3, as DNA: TGTGCCAGCAGCACCGCCGGACTAGCGGGAGTCTGGAACACCGGGGAGCTGTTTTTT.

The chain has TRBV5-6 and TRBJ2-7; 10 nucleotides match TRBD1. Trimming cost V 6 bases and J 3 bases; bases outside gene matches: 6. CDR3 length: 14 residues. Germline CDR1 and CDR2: SGHDT and YYEEEE. CDR3 loop: CASTYGQGDYEQYF. In DNA form, the CDR3 reads TGTGCCAGCACCTATGGACAGGGGGACTACGAGCAGTACTTC.

The V and J genes are TRBV2 and TRBJ1-1; TRBD1 matches 9 bases. The V gene's germline CDR1 is SNHLY and CDR2 FYNNEI. The CDR3 totals 18 residues. J lost 1 base, V lost 0 bases, and 9 bases had no gene match. Written as DNA, the CDR3 is TGTGCCAGCAGTGAAGCGCTTCAGGGACAGGGTGCGAACACTGAAGCTTTCTTT. Translating it yields CASSEALQGQGANTEAFF.

The rearrangement joins TRBV12-3 or TRBV12-4 to TRBJ2-2, with a tentative D call TRBD1 (6 bases). Trimming removed 5 bases at V and 6 bases at J, with 10 bases between. The CDR3 spans 13 residues. The CDR3, as DNA: TGTGCCAGCAGTCTGGGGGCTCCCGGGGAGCTGTTTTTT. Translation gives CASSLGAPGELFF.

This clonotype showed up many times. The rearrangement links TRBV2 to TRBJ2-1; the D gene is possibly TRBD2 (6 bases). Germline V CDR1 and CDR2: SNHLY, FYNNEI. The CDR3 is 14 amino acids. V lost 0 bases, J lost 4 bases, and 7 bases lay in between. The CDR3 DNA reads TGTGCCAGCAGTGAAGCTAGCGGTTACAATGAGCAGTTCTTC. Translation: CASSEASGYNEQFF. The full variable domain, its missing parts supplied by reference TRBV2 and TRBJ2-1, is EPEVTQTPSHQVTQMGQEVILRCVPISNHLYFYWYRQILGQKVEFLVSFYNNEISEKSEIFDDQFSVERPDGSNFTLKIRSTKLEDSAMYFCASSEASGYNEQFFGPGTRLTVL.

The table lists this clonotype with a few counts. V and J are TRBV7-2 and TRBJ2-3; D gene ambiguous. From germline, CDR1 is SGHTA and CDR2 FQGNSA. The CDR3 runs 14 residues. The V end lost 3 bases, the J end lost 6 bases, and 13 bases lay between the germline ends. The CDR3 sequence is CASSLAVLGDTQYF. The CDR3 bases are TGTGCCAGCAGCTTGGCGGTTTTGGGTGATACGCAGTATTTT.

This clonotype was counted ten times or more. The rearrangement joins TRBV25-1 to TRBJ2-1; 12 bases are a match to TRBD2. J lost 10 bases, V lost 7 bases, and 11 bases had no gene match. The germline V gene encodes CDR1 MGHDK and CDR2 SYGVNS. CDR3 length: 15 residues. As DNA, the CDR3 is TGTGCCAGCACCTCATCTAGCGGGGGGGCCAACGAGCAGTTCTTC. Its translation: CASTSSSGGANEQFF.

This clonotype was counted only a few times. The chain carries TRBV6-2 or TRBV6-3 and TRBJ2-7; D uncertain. CDR1 and CDR2 from the germline V gene are MNHEY and SVGEGT. V was clipped by 7 bases and J by 3 bases, with 16 bases between them. This CDR3 is 14 amino acids long. The chain's CDR3 is CASTGSAALYEQYF. The CDR3 nucleotides are TGTGCCAGCACCGGGTCGGCGGCCCTCTACGAGCAGTACTTC.

Only a few counts were recorded for this clonotype. The V gene is TRBV7-9, the J gene TRBJ2-7, with 8 bases lining up with TRBD2. The V gene's germline CDR1 is SEHNR and CDR2 FQNEAQ (reference sequence). With V trimmed by 5 bases and J by 3 bases, 9 bases remained unmatched. This CDR3 has 15 amino acids. The CDR3 reads CASSPAAGVRYEQYF. The CDR3 nucleotides read TGTGCCAGCAGCCCTGCAGCGGGGGTTCGCTACGAGCAGTACTTC.

This clonotype was seen a few times. V usage is TRBV7-9 and J usage is TRBJ2-3; the D gene could be TRBD1 or TRBD2 (5 bases each). The germline V and J ends were trimmed by 5 bases and 4 bases, with 13 bases remaining between them. The CDR3 runs 14 residues. The germline CDR1 and CDR2 sequences are SEHNR and FQNEAQ (reference sequence). The CDR3 DNA follows: TGTGCCAGCAGCCCGCGACGGGGCCCAGATACGCAGTATTTT. The encoded protein is CASSPRRGPDTQYF.

The V gene is TRBV6-2 or TRBV6-3, the J gene TRBJ2-1; 10 bases are a match to TRBD2. Germline trimming cut 6 bases from V and 5 bases from J; bases unmatched to any gene: 7. This CDR3 contains 15 residues. Germline lookup yields CDR1 MNHEY and CDR2 SVGEGT. The CDR3 DNA reads as TGTGCCAGCAGGAGAGCGGGAGGGCCGCACAATGAGCAGTTCTTC. Translation: CASRRAGGPHNEQFF.

The chain joins TRBV5-1 to TRBJ1-2; 8 bases agree with TRBD1. The J segment lost 2 bases and the V segment lost 7 bases, leaving 7 bases of the junction unmatched. The germline V gene has CDR1 SGHRS and CDR2 YFSETQ. The CDR3 spans 14 residues. The chain's CDR3 is CASGQGGVNYGYTF. CDR3 coding DNA: TGCGCCAGCGGACAGGGAGGTGTGAACTATGGCTACACCTTC.